This entry lists 5 T cell receptor beta chains sequenced from one sample in a study of cytomegalovirus exposure and HLA in healthy donors. PCR primers comprised 60 Vbeta and 13 Jbeta primers. The assay was immunoSEQ multiplex PCR, and TCRdb's table has in-frame clones only and misses some. The table lists 35,000 to 50,000 clones, roughly 80% of them singletons. The specimen was PBMCs. Receptors were obtained from a middle-aged man in good health and CMV-seronegative.

Of note for this clone: At one boundary the junction diverges from the germline segment, which might be a read error. This chain uses TRBV7-9 with TRBJ1-2; D possibly corresponds to TRBD1 (5 bases). This CDR3 is built from 14 residues. The germline V gene encodes CDR1 SEHNR and CDR2 FQNEAQ (reference sequence). The CDR3, as DNA: TGTTCCAGCAGCCTAGGGGAGTTTGTTTATGGCTACACCTTC. It codes for CSSSLGEFVYGYTF. The full variable domain, in which reference TRBV7-9 and TRBJ1-2 provide the parts outside the CDR3, is DTGVSQNPRHKITKRGQNVTFRCDPISEHNRLYWYRQTLGQGPEFLTYFQNEAQLEKSRLLSDRFSAERPKGSFSTLEIQRTEQGDSAMYLCSSSLGEFVYGYTFGSGTRLTVV.

V is TRBV6-4 and J is TRBJ1-2, with D unresolved. This CDR3 is 11 amino acids long. Trimming removed 3 bases at V and 13 bases at J, with 12 bases between. Per the germline V gene, CDR1 is MRHNA and CDR2 is SNTAGT. CDR3 sequence: CASSDSIRLTF. The CDR3 region has the DNA TGTGCCAGCAGTGATAGCATTAGACTCACCTTC.

This CDR3 reads CASSLGSEETQYF. The DNA for the CDR3 is TGCGCCAGCAGCTTGGGGTCGGAGGAGACCCAGTACTTC. The chain combines TRBV5-1 with TRBJ2-5; D uncertain. Germline CDR1 and CDR2: SGHRS and YFSETQ. The CDR3 extends over 13 amino acids. V shed 0 bases and J shed 5 bases, with 8 bases lying between them.

V gene TRBV7-2 combines with J gene TRBJ2-2; D possibly corresponds to TRBD2 (6 bases). This CDR3 spans 13 amino acids. Germline V gene lookup returns CDR1 SGHTA and CDR2 FQGNSA. V gave up 3 bases and J gave up 6 bases, with 8 bases separating them. The CDR3 DNA follows: TGTGCCAGCAGCTTTGGAGGGTCCGGGGAGCTGTTTTTT. It encodes CASSFGGSGELFF.

The rearrangement joins TRBV19 to TRBJ2-1; 8 nucleotides line up with TRBD2. V lost 4 bases, J lost 9 bases, and 17 bases stayed unmatched. The CDR3 length is 17 residues. The germline V gene has CDR1 LNHDA and CDR2 SQIVND (reference sequence). The CDR3 protein is CASSRTIGGGPEGEQFF. As DNA, the CDR3 is TGTGCCAGTAGTAGGACTATTGGCGGGGGGCCCGAGGGTGAGCAGTTCTTC.